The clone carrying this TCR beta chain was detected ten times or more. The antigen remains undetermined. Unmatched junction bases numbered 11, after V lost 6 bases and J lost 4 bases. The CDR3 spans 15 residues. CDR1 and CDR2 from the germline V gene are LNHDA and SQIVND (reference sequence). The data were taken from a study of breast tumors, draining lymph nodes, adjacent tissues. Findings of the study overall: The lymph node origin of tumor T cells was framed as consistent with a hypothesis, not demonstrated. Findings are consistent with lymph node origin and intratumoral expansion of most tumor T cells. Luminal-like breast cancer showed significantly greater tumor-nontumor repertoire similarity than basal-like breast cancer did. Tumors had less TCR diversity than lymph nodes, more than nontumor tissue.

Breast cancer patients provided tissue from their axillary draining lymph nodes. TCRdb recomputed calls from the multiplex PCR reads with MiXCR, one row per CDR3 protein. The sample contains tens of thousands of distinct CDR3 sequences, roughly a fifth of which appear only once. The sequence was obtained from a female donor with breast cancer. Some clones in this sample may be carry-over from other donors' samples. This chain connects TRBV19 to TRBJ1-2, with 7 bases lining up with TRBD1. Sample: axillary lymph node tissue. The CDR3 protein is CASRAQRQGGYGYTF. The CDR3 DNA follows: TGTGCCAGTAGGGCCCAGAGACAGGGTGGCTATGGCTACACCTTC.